These 26 T cell receptor beta chains originate from one sample sequenced in a study of T cells expressing NK-cell markers. Using the 5' RACE reads, TCRdb records one entry per CDR3 protein without DNA. Here the sample table reports about 460,000 distinct CDR3 sequences. Sequencing was performed on blood T cells: a sorted CD56 or NKG2C T cell subset, CD4+ or CD8+ T cells, or bulk PBMC T cells (not recorded which). These receptors all stem from a woman aged 50 to 60 in good health.

V usage is TRBV5-1 and J usage is TRBJ2-2. CDR3 length: 14 amino acids. Germline lookup yields CDR1 SGHRS and CDR2 YFSETQ. The CDR3 region is CASSYGGRGGELFF.

The rearrangement uses TRBV3-1 and TRBJ2-7; lacking DNA, the TRBD2 call made by TCRdb goes unchecked. Germline loops: CDR1 LGHDT, CDR2 YNNKEL (reference sequence). This CDR3 is built from 18 residues. This CDR3 reads CASSFTSGRVRGSYEQYF.

The chain employs TRBV24-1 and TRBJ2-1. CDR3 length equals 13 residues. Germline-derived CDR1 and CDR2 are KGHDR and SFDVKD. CDR3 in amino acids: CATSDLTTQEQFF.

The gene calls are TRBV13 and TRBJ1-6; without DNA, the TCRdb call of TRBD1 cannot be checked. This CDR3 is built from 15 residues. Germline CDR1 PRHDT, CDR2 FYEKMQ (reference sequence). CDR3 sequence: CASSFRDRPRAPLHF.

This chain uses TRBV5-1 with TRBJ2-2. CDR3 length: 12 amino acids. Germline loops: CDR1 SGHRS, CDR2 YFSETQ. CDR3 sequence: CASHHYTGELFF.

This sequence joins TRBV18 and TRBJ2-3; TCRdb's D gene call, TRBD1, goes unchecked for lack of DNA. The CDR3 has 13 amino acids. The germline gives CDR1 KGHSH, CDR2 LQKENI. The CDR3 protein is CASSGDRTDTQYF.

This sequence joins TRBV9 and TRBJ1-1. The CDR3 runs to 17 residues. CDR1 SGDLS and CDR2 YYNGEE come from the germline V gene. The CDR3 is CASSAYGQRGTNTEAFF. Based on the CDR3 plus reference TRBV9 and TRBJ1-1, the full variable domain is DSGVTQTPKHLITATGQRVTLRCSPRSGDLSVYWYQQSLDQGLQFLIQYYNGEERAKGNILERFSAQQFPDLHSELNLSSLELGDSALYFCASSAYGQRGTNTEAFFGQGTRLTVV.

This rearrangement joins TRBV30 to TRBJ1-2; the TRBD1 assignment by TCRdb is unverifiable without DNA. The CDR3 covers 13 residues. Germline values: CDR1 GTSNPN, CDR2 SVGIG (reference sequence). The CDR3 spells CAWTPQVVYGYTF.

The V call is TRBV20-1, the J call TRBJ1-3; TCRdb selects TRBD1, and the lack of DNA leaves this call unchecked. This CDR3 contains 14 residues. CDR1 DFQATT and CDR2 SNEGSKA come from the germline V gene (reference sequence). CDR3 sequence: CSARTGMAGNTIYF.

The rearrangement joins TRBV4-1 to TRBJ1-5; no DNA is available, so the TRBD1 call from TCRdb remains unchecked. CDR1 MGHRA and CDR2 YSYEKL come from the germline V gene. There are 14 residues in the CDR3. The CDR3 is CASSQARGVQPQHF.

The chain's CDR3 is CASKLGGRFYTEAFF. The V call is TRBV12-3 or TRBV12-4, the J call TRBJ1-1. The CDR3 extends over 15 amino acids.

The J gene is TRBJ2-3, the V gene TRBV7-9; the D call from TCRdb, TRBD1, cannot be confirmed without DNA. This CDR3 contains 17 residues. Germline values: CDR1 SEHNR, CDR2 FQNEAQ (reference sequence). CDR3 region: CASSPQRQGAGTDTQYF.

This rearrangement joins TRBV25-1 to TRBJ1-6. Germline CDR1 reads MGHDK; CDR2 reads SYGVNS. The CDR3 contains 14 residues. CDR3 residues: CASSESPGNSPLHF.

The chain links TRBV7-9 to TRBJ1-5; TCRdb names TRBD1, which stays unverified in the absence of DNA. The CDR3 is 14 amino acids. CDR1 and CDR2 from the germline V gene are SEHNR and FQNEAQ (reference sequence). The CDR3 is CASSRPGLNQPQHF.

This rearrangement joins TRBV10-3 to TRBJ2-6. Germline lookup yields CDR1 ENHRY and CDR2 SYGVKD. This CDR3 has 13 residues. The CDR3 region is CAIKWEGANVLTF.

The chain couples TRBV10-3 to TRBJ1-5. Per the germline V gene, CDR1 is ENHRY and CDR2 is SYGVKD. There are 14 residues in the CDR3. The CDR3 region is CAISESRNNQPQHF.

The CDR3 protein is CATSGQGGAQYF. The chain has TRBV24-1 and TRBJ2-5; the TCRdb call, TRBD1, lacks DNA for checking. Per the germline V gene, CDR1 is KGHDR and CDR2 is SFDVKD. The CDR3 length is 12 residues.

The V gene is TRBV2, the J gene TRBJ2-1; as DNA is missing, the TRBD2 call by TCRdb cannot be tested. The germline V gene encodes CDR1 SNHLY and CDR2 FYNNEI. CDR3 length: 14 amino acids. The CDR3 loop is CASTPGRGYNEQFF.

The CDR3 reads CSARDMLAAAKNIQYF. The chain employs TRBV20-1 and TRBJ2-4; TCRdb's D gene call, TRBD2, goes unchecked for lack of DNA. Germline loops: CDR1 DFQATT, CDR2 SNEGSKA (reference sequence). The CDR3 length is 16 residues.

This chain uses TRBV29-1 with TRBJ2-7. This CDR3 comprises 14 residues. CDR1 is SQVTM and CDR2 is ANQGSEA in the germline V gene. CDR3 sequence reads: CSVDGLAGTYEQYF.

The chain carries TRBV7-3 and TRBJ2-2; TCRdb returns TRBD1, unconfirmable since there is no DNA. The germline gives CDR1 SGHTA, CDR2 FQGTGA. This CDR3 region has 15 residues. CDR3 region: CASSPRRSFIGELFF.

V gene TRBV7-9 combines with J gene TRBJ2-7. The germline gives CDR1 SEHNR, CDR2 FQNEAQ (reference sequence). The CDR3 is 14 residues long. The CDR3 reads CASSLAGIRYEQYF.

V usage is TRBV30 and J usage is TRBJ2-6. There are 14 residues in the CDR3. From germline, CDR1 is GTSNPN and CDR2 SVGIG (reference sequence). CDR3 sequence reads: CAWSVAWGANVLTF.

The chain links TRBV5-5 to TRBJ2-3. The CDR3 has 14 amino acids. Germline loops: CDR1 SGHKS, CDR2 YYEKEE (reference sequence). CDR3 loop: CASSLGPGIDTQYF.

The chain joins TRBV18 to TRBJ2-5. This CDR3 has 11 amino acids. Germline CDR1 is KGHSH and CDR2 is LQKENI. The CDR3 here is CASSGIETQYF.

The chain combines TRBV28 with TRBJ2-5; TCRdb calls TRBD2, which cannot be checked without DNA. Germline V lookup: CDR1 MDHEN, CDR2 SYDVKM. The CDR3 has 16 amino acids. The chain's CDR3 is CASRKEGQLLQETQYF.